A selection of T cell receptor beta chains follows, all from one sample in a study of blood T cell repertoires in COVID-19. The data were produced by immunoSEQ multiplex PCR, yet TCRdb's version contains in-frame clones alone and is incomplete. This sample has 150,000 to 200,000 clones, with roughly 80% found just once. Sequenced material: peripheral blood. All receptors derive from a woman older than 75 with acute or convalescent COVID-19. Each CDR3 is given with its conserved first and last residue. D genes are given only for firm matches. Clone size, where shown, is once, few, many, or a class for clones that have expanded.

CASSYKARGTGELFF,TGTGCCAGCAGTTACAAGGCCAGGGGAACCGGGGAGCTGTTTTTT,TRBJ2-2,-,TRBV6-5,-
CASGLLYEQYF,TGTGCTAGTGGTTTGCTATACGAGCAGTACTTC,TRBJ2-7,-,TRBV12-5,-
CASSPRFTGDNEQFF,TGTGCCAGCAGCCCCCGTTTCACAGGTGACAATGAGCAGTTCTTC,TRBJ2-1,-,TRBV7-2,-
CASRIRSGTGIRNTEAFF,TGTGCCAGCAGGATTCGTTCCGGGACAGGGATCCGGAACACTGAAGCTTTCTTT,TRBJ1-1,TRBD1,TRBV5-8,-
CASSLQRTDTQYF,TGTGCCAGCAGCTTACAACGTACAGATACGCAGTATTTT,TRBJ2-3,-,TRBV5-6,-
CASSEQVTGRSTANEKLFF,TGTGCCAGCAGTGAGCAGGTGACAGGACGGTCAACTGCTAATGAAAAACTGTTTTTT,TRBJ1-4,-,TRBV6-1,-
CAWSRNTEAFF,TGTGCCTGGAGCAGGAACACTGAAGCTTTCTTT,TRBJ1-1,-,TRBV30,many
CASTTGQGANSPLHF,TGTGCCAGCACCACAGGACAGGGGGCGAATTCACCCCTCCACTTT,TRBJ1-6,TRBD1,TRBV18,-
CSASRGTKEETQYF,TGCAGTGCTAGTAGGGGGACAAAAGAAGAGACCCAGTACTTC,TRBJ2-5,-,TRBV20-1,few
CASSLAGVGEQYF,TGTGCCAGCAGCTTAGCGGGAGTCGGCGAGCAGTACTTC,TRBJ2-7,-,TRBV7-9,-
CASNRQNYGYTF,TGTGCCAGTAATAGACAGAACTATGGCTACACCTTC,TRBJ1-2,-,TRBV19,-
CASSFRGRNQPQHF,TGTGCCAGCAGCTTCAGGGGGCGAAATCAGCCCCAGCATTTT,TRBJ1-5,TRBD1,TRBV5-6,-
CASILDSSYNSPLHF,TGTGCCAGCATTCTAGACAGCAGCTATAATTCACCCCTCCACTTT,TRBJ1-6,-,TRBV6-6,-
CAWSPWDRDGLNTDTQYF,TGTGCCTGGAGTCCTTGGGACAGGGATGGACTAAACACAGATACGCAGTATTTT,TRBJ2-3,TRBD1,TRBV30,-
CASSLGQGVLQETQYF,TGTGCCAGCAGCTTGGGACAGGGGGTCCTCCAAGAGACCCAGTACTTC,TRBJ2-5,TRBD1,TRBV5-4,few
CASSFAGWETQYF,TGCGCCAGCAGCTTCGCGGGGTGGGAGACCCAGTACTTC,TRBJ2-5,-,TRBV5-1,few
CASSPGTGWRGNYGYTF,TGCGCCAGCAGCCCCGGGACTGGGTGGAGGGGTAACTATGGCTACACCTTC,TRBJ1-2,-,TRBV4-1,-
CASYLPPGGYTF,TGTGCCAGCTATCTCCCGCCGGGTGGCTACACCTTC,TRBJ1-2,-,TRBV6-5,-
CASSVASVPSTDTQYF,TGTGCCAGCAGCGTAGCCTCGGTCCCTAGCACAGATACGCAGTATTTT,TRBJ2-3,-,TRBV9,-
CASSLLPGGELFF,TGTGCCAGCAGCCTACTCCCCGGGGGGGAGCTGTTTTTT,TRBJ2-2,-,TRBV6-6,-
CASSRDRNQPQHF,TGTGCCAGCAGTCGGGACAGGAATCAGCCCCAGCATTTT,TRBJ1-5,TRBD1,TRBV5-8,few
CASSHGQGVLYGYTF,TGTGCCAGCAGCCACGGACAGGGCGTTCTCTATGGCTACACCTTC,TRBJ1-2,TRBD1,TRBV11-2,-
CASSLGTGGYNSPLHF,TGCGCCAGCAGCTTGGGGACAGGGGGCTATAATTCACCCCTCCACTTT,TRBJ1-6,TRBD1,TRBV5-1,-
CAITDRNYGYTF,TGTGCCATTACGGACAGGAACTATGGCTACACCTTC,TRBJ1-2,TRBD1,TRBV19,-
CASSSLLTGELFF,TGTGCCAGCAGCTCCCTTCTCACCGGGGAGCTGTTTTTT,TRBJ2-2,-,TRBV11-2,-
CASSPGQGNYGYTF,TGCGCCAGCAGCCCGGGACAGGGGAACTATGGCTACACCTTC,TRBJ1-2,TRBD1,TRBV5-1,few
CASSVRDRKNIQYF,TGTGCCAGCAGCGTACGGGACAGAAAAAACATTCAGTACTTC,TRBJ2-4,TRBD1,TRBV3-1/TRBV3-2,few
CASSLLGLAGPTDTQYF,TGTGCCAGCAGCCTCCTTGGACTAGCGGGACCCACAGATACGCAGTATTTT,TRBJ2-3,TRBD2,TRBV9,few
CASSTQGLLKGYTF,TGCGCCAGCAGTACCCAGGGATTATTAAAAGGCTACACCTTC,TRBJ1-2,-,TRBV23-1,few
CASSDAALKRAYEQYF,TGTGCCAGCAGTGATGCAGCGCTAAAGCGAGCCTACGAGCAGTACTTC,TRBJ2-7,-,TRBV6-1,-
CASSLVGTALNYGYTF,TGTGCCAGCAGCTTGGTAGGGACTGCATTAAACTATGGCTACACCTTC,TRBJ1-2,-,TRBV5-6,-
CASSYLAGTGMETQYF,TGTGCCAGCAGTTACTTAGCCGGGACAGGGATGGAGACCCAGTACTTC,TRBJ2-5,TRBD1,TRBV6-5,-
CASSLVPGSVTEAFF,TGCGCCAGCAGCTTGGTCCCAGGGTCGGTCACTGAAGCTTTCTTT,TRBJ1-1,-,TRBV5-1,many
CASSEEVWRGGYTF,TGCGCCAGCAGTGAGGAGGTTTGGCGGGGAGGCTACACCTTC,TRBJ1-2,-,TRBV10-2,-
CASSIGGLAGGPDTGELFF,TGTGCCAGTAGTATAGGAGGGCTAGCGGGGGGGCCAGACACCGGGGAGCTGTTTTTT,TRBJ2-2,TRBD2,TRBV19,-
CASSQGRGRSYSGYTF,TGCGCCAGCAGCCAAGGTAGGGGGCGTTCATACTCTGGCTACACCTTC,TRBJ1-2,TRBD1,TRBV4-1,-
CASSTGYEQYF,TGTGCCAGCAGTACGGGCTACGAGCAGTACTTC,TRBJ2-7,-,TRBV2,-
CASSLTPPSSGNTIYF,TGTGCCAGCAGTCTCACTCCCCCGAGCTCTGGAAACACCATATATTTT,TRBJ1-3,-,TRBV27,-
CASSQGWGQGIYNEQFF,TGTGCCAGCAGCCAAGGGTGGGGACAGGGGATTTACAATGAGCAGTTCTTC,TRBJ2-1,TRBD1,TRBV14,-
CASSHPGLGNQPQHF,TGTGCCAGCAGCCACCCGGGGTTGGGCAATCAGCCCCAGCATTTT,TRBJ1-5,-,TRBV7-8,-
CASSRMTGTDPLSGYTF,TGTGCCAGCAGCAGAATGACAGGGACCGACCCTCTATCCGGCTACACCTTC,TRBJ1-2,TRBD1,TRBV7-8,once
CASSVGEGAREKLFF,TGTGCCAGCAGCGTAGGAGAGGGGGCGAGGGAAAAACTGTTTTTT,TRBJ1-4,TRBD1,TRBV9,-
CASSLTGETVGNEQFF,TGTGCCAGCAGCTTGACGGGAGAAACGGTGGGGAATGAGCAGTTCTTC,TRBJ2-1,-,TRBV7-9,once
CASSEGQAYNEQFF,TGCGCCAGCAGTGAAGGACAGGCTTACAATGAGCAGTTCTTC,TRBJ2-1,TRBD1,TRBV10-1,-
CASSSNRARATEAFF,TGTGCCAGCAGTTCAAACAGGGCCCGGGCCACTGAAGCTTTCTTT,TRBJ1-1,-,TRBV6-2/TRBV6-3,-
CASSPPTGGISGNTIYF,TGTGCCAGCAGCCCGCCGACAGGGGGCATTTCTGGAAACACCATATATTTT,TRBJ1-3,TRBD1,TRBV7-9,few
CASSRRAGGDNEQFF,TGCGCCAGCAGCCGCAGGGCGGGAGGGGACAATGAGCAGTTCTTC,TRBJ2-1,TRBD2,TRBV5-1,-
CASSSGTWNSPLHF,TGTGCCAGCAGCTCCGGGACATGGAATTCACCCCTCCACTTT,TRBJ1-6,-,TRBV7-3,-
CATQGQMNTEAFF,TGTGCCACCCAGGGACAAATGAACACTGAAGCTTTCTTT,TRBJ1-1,-,TRBV19,-
CASGLTGANQPQHF,TGTGCCAGCGGATTGACAGGGGCAAATCAGCCCCAGCATTTT,TRBJ1-5,TRBD1,TRBV6-5,-
CASSPLRGEGQFF,TGTGCCAGCTCACCCTTACGAGGGGAGGGGCAGTTCTTC,TRBJ2-1,TRBD2,TRBV18,-
CASSEGQGWSPLHF,TGTGCCAGCAGTGAAGGGCAGGGTTGGTCACCCCTCCACTTT,TRBJ1-6,-,TRBV6-1,-
CASKSQGIYGYTF,TGTGCCAGTAAATCCCAGGGCATCTATGGCTACACCTTC,TRBJ1-2,-,TRBV19,once
CASSLQSPGELFF,TGTGCCAGCAGTCTTCAGTCTCCCGGGGAGCTGTTTTTT,TRBJ2-2,-,TRBV28,-
CAWTSSGNTIYF,TGTGCCTGGACGAGCTCTGGAAACACCATATATTTT,TRBJ1-3,-,TRBV30,once
CASSGTGGADYEKLFF,TGTGCCAGCAGCGGAACAGGGGGCGCCGATTATGAAAAACTGTTTTTT,TRBJ1-4,TRBD1,TRBV5-5,-
CASSIGLAGLLEQFF,TGTGCCAGTAGTATAGGACTAGCGGGACTTTTGGAGCAGTTCTTC,TRBJ2-1,TRBD2,TRBV19,once
CAWSEVLSSPLHF,TGTGCCTGGAGTGAAGTTTTGAGTTCACCCCTCCACTTT,TRBJ1-6,-,TRBV30,-
CAWAKGPATEAFF,TGTGCCTGGGCGAAGGGGCCGGCCACTGAAGCTTTCTTT,TRBJ1-1,-,TRBV30,-
CAWSVRLEAFF,TGTGCCTGGAGTGTACGACTTGAAGCTTTCTTT,TRBJ1-1,-,TRBV30,few